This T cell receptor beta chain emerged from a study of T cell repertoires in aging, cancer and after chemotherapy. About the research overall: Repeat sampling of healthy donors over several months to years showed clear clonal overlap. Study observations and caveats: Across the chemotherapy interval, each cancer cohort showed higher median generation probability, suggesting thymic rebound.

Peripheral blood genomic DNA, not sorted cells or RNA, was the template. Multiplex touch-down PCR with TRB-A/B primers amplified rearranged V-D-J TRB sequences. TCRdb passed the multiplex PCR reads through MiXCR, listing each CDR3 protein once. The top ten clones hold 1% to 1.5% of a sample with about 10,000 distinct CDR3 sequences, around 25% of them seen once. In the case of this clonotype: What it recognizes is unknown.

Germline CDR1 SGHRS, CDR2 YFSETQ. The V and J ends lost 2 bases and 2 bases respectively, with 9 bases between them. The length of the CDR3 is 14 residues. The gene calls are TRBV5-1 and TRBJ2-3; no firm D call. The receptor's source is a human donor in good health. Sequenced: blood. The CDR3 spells CASSFQGFTDTQYF. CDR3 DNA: TGCGCCAGCAGCTTCCAAGGATTCACAGATACGCAGTATTTT.